This TCR beta chain originates from a study of blood T cell repertoires in COVID-19. Study overall: Researchers got acute and convalescent COVID-19 samples from the United States, Italy and Spain.

Methods used by the authors: Amplification from reference gene primers served as the basis for estimated nucleated cell counts. Profiling relied on immunoSEQ multiplex PCR, and the TCRdb table lists in-frame clones only, not all of them. V, J and clone size derive from that table, while D and trimming were established from the DNA sequence. The sample contains approximately 280,000 clones, approximately 88% of which appear only once. From germline, CDR1 is SGHRS and CDR2 YFSETQ. J was trimmed by 8 bases and V by 4 bases; bases with no gene match: 9. The CDR3 covers 16 residues. The source of this sequence is a man in his fifties with acute or convalescent COVID-19. Source material: peripheral blood. The chain recombines TRBV5-1 with TRBJ2-1, with 13 bases aligning to TRBD2. CDR3 amino acids: CASSQTSGGTPHEQFF. For the CDR3, the DNA is TGCGCCAGCAGCCAGACTAGCGGGGGGACCCCCCATGAGCAGTTCTTC.